Listed here are 16 T cell receptor beta chains from one sample, sequenced in a study of beta chain features in type 1 diabetes. cDNA synthesis used the whole RNA isolate, giving expressed TCRB sequences. Generated by immunoSEQ multiplex PCR, the TCRdb table keeps only in-frame clones and is missing some. Here the sample spans under 90,000 clones, 25% to 35% being singletons. Material: stem cell memory CD4+ T cells from blood. The receptors stem from a woman aged 18-29 years in good health.

The genes are TRBV4-3 and TRBJ2-1; 12 bases are shared with TRBD2. Germline CDR1 is LGHNA and CDR2 is YSLEER. This CDR3 comprises 17 residues. Germline trimming cut 0 bases from V and 8 bases from J; bases unmatched to any gene: 8. The CDR3 loop reads CASSQERASGGGDEQFF. The CDR3 region has the DNA TGCGCCAGCAGCCAAGAGAGGGCTAGCGGGGGGGGCGATGAGCAGTTCTTC.

There are a few counts of this clone. This chain connects TRBV18 to TRBJ1-5; 11 bases align to TRBD1. The CDR3 runs 14 residues. Per the germline V gene, CDR1 is KGHSH and CDR2 is LQKENI. The ends lost 3 bases at V and 5 bases at J; junction bases unmatched: 0. CDR3: CASSPGQGDQPQHF. The CDR3 DNA follows: TGTGCCAGCTCACCGGGACAGGGGGATCAGCCCCAGCATTTT.

There are a few counts of this clone. The chain joins TRBV5-4 to TRBJ2-2; D is uncertain. The CDR3 spans 13 residues. Germline CDR1 and CDR2: SGHNT and YYREEE (reference sequence). V lost 4 bases and J lost 6, with 10 bases in between. This CDR3 reads CASSPTVAGELFF. As DNA, the CDR3 is TGTGCCAGCAGCCCCACGGTCGCCGGGGAGCTGTTTTTT.

This sequence joins TRBV7-9 and TRBJ1-2, with 7 bases fitting TRBD1. The V gene end was trimmed by 5 bases and the J gene end by 2 bases; junction bases not matched to a gene: 2. This CDR3 is 13 amino acids long. The V gene's germline CDR1 is SEHNR and CDR2 FQNEAQ (reference sequence). CDR3 nucleotide sequence: TGTGCCAGCAGCCCGACAGGGAACTATGGCTACACCTTC. It yields the protein CASSPTGNYGYTF.

J is TRBJ2-7 and V is TRBV7-9, with D perhaps TRBD1 (5 bases). The CDR3 contains 16 residues. V dropped 1 base and J dropped 3 bases, with 16 bases sitting between them. The germline CDR1 and CDR2 sequences are SEHNR and FQNEAQ (reference sequence). This CDR3 reads CASSLDVGDSFYEQYF. In DNA form, the CDR3 reads TGTGCCAGCAGCTTAGATGTGGGTGACAGCTTCTACGAGCAGTACTTC.

As regards this clone: Other DNA variants within this sample encode the same CDR3. This chain links TRBV19 with TRBJ1-1; D might be TRBD1 (5 bases). The germline V and J ends were trimmed by 8 bases and 1 base, with 8 bases remaining between them. The CDR3 loop spans 12 amino acids. Germline values: CDR1 LNHDA, CDR2 SQIVND (reference sequence). The CDR3 sequence: CASSDRNTEAFF. CDR3 DNA: TGTGCCAGTTCTGACAGGAACACTGAAGCTTTCTTT.

This clone was counted a few times. The V call is TRBV7-2, the J call TRBJ1-1; the D is unclear. CDR1 SGHTA and CDR2 FQGNSA come from the germline V gene. Trimming stripped 4 bases from V and 5 bases from J, with 11 bases between. The CDR3 consists of 13 residues. The DNA of the CDR3 is TGTGCCAGCAGCTCCTCGAGGATGACTGAAGCTTTCTTT. As protein: CASSSSRMTEAFF.

This chain uses TRBV4-2 with TRBJ1-1; D is unclear. The germline CDR1 and CDR2 sequences are LGHNA and YNFKEQ. The CDR3 sequence is 14 residues long. With 0 bases removed from V and 1 base from J, the gap between germline ends came to 6 bases. CDR3 amino acids: CASSQEAGNTEAFF. Written as DNA, the CDR3 is TGTGCCAGCAGCCAAGAGGCGGGGAACACTGAAGCTTTCTTT.

This clone was picked up a small number of times. V gene TRBV7-9 combines with J gene TRBJ2-7, with a possible D match to TRBD2 (7 bases). Germline lookup yields CDR1 SEHNR and CDR2 FQNEAQ (reference sequence). This CDR3 has 15 amino acids. V shed 7 bases and J shed 0 bases, with 16 bases lying between them. The CDR3 sequence: CASTLGGAPSYEQYF. CDR3 DNA sequence: TGTGCCAGCACCCTGGGGGGGGCCCCCTCCTACGAGCAGTACTTC.

A single count supports this clone. The gene calls are TRBV18 and TRBJ1-1; 7 nucleotides align to TRBD1. Germline assignment: CDR1 KGHSH and CDR2 LQKENI. The CDR3 loop spans 13 amino acids. The junction had 4 bases not matched to a gene; V was cut back by 8 bases and J by 1 base. The CDR3 sequence: CASAQGGNTEAFF. CDR3 nucleotide sequence: TGTGCCAGCGCTCAGGGGGGGAACACTGAAGCTTTCTTT. Combining the CDR3 with reference TRBV18 and TRBJ1-1 gives the whole variable domain NAGVMQNPRHLVRRRGQEARLRCSPMKGHSHVYWYRQLPEEGLKFMVYLQKENIIDESGMPKERFSAEFPKEGPSILRIQQVVRGDSAAYFCASAQGGNTEAFFGQGTRLTVV.

This rearrangement joins TRBV5-8 to TRBJ2-1, with TRBD2 matching over 7 bases. CDR1 SGHTS and CDR2 YDEGEE come from the germline V gene. The CDR3 totals 15 residues. Germline trimming cut 5 bases from V and 4 bases from J; bases unmatched to any gene: 9. CDR3 sequence reads: CASRRSGEQYNEQFF. The CDR3 bases are TGTGCCAGCAGGCGGAGCGGGGAGCAATACAATGAGCAGTTCTTC.

V usage is TRBV10-3 and J usage is TRBJ2-3, with D possibly being TRBD2 (5 bases). The V and J ends lost 10 bases and 2 bases respectively, with 7 bases between them. This CDR3 comprises 11 residues. CDR1 and CDR2 (germline): ENHRY, SYGVKD. CDR3 sequence reads: CATSLTDTQYF. CDR3 in DNA: TGTGCCACTAGCCTCACAGATACGCAGTATTTT.

This clone was counted only a few times. The chain recombines TRBV18 with TRBJ2-3, with D possibly matching TRBD1 (6 bases). Between the trimmed V and J ends, which lost 3 bases and 2 bases, there was a span of 9 bases. Germline-derived CDR1 and CDR2 are KGHSH and LQKENI. The CDR3 contains 14 residues. The CDR3 DNA reads TGTGCCAGCTCACCGGACAGTAACACAGATACGCAGTATTTT. This sequence encodes CASSPDSNTDTQYF.

The chain joins TRBV7-9 to TRBJ1-1; 11 bases agree with TRBD1. CDR3 length: 14 amino acids. V dropped 4 bases and J dropped 4; count of bases not matched to a gene: 2. CDR1 and CDR2 (germline): SEHNR, FQNEAQ (reference sequence). CDR3 DNA: TGTGCCAGCAGCTCAGGACAGGGGGCCACTGAAGCTTTCTTT. Its translation: CASSSGQGATEAFF.

The chain is built from TRBV11-2 and TRBJ2-3; 8 bases line up with TRBD2. CDR1 SGHAT and CDR2 FQNNGV come from the germline V gene. The length of the CDR3 is 17 residues. The V segment lost 4 bases and the J segment 1 base; nucleotides outside the gene matches: 10. CDR3 coding DNA: TGTGCCAGCAGCTGGCCTCCGGGGGGGCTTGGCACAGATACGCAGTATTTT. It yields the protein CASSWPPGGLGTDTQYF.

This clone was seen a handful of times. The chain employs TRBV11-2 and TRBJ2-5, with D possibly matching TRBD1 (6 bases). The V end was cut by 5 bases, the J end by 5 bases, with 15 bases between. The CDR3 length is 14 residues. The germline gives CDR1 SGHAT, CDR2 FQNNGV. DNA for the CDR3: TGTGCCAGCAGCCGGCAGGGGTGGAGGGAGACCCAGTACTTC. It encodes CASSRQGWRETQYF.